The present T cell receptor beta chain was sequenced within a study of radiation and T cells in renal cell carcinoma. Study at large: Nephrectomy followed 15 Gy stereotactic body radiation by 4 weeks.

The CDR3 covers 15 residues. CDR1 SGHRS and CDR2 YFSETQ come from the germline V gene. The V and J ends lost 0 bases and 4 bases respectively, with 12 bases between them. As to time point: blood 2 weeks post-SBRT. Documented treatment: 15 Gy SBRT to primary tumor, nephrectomy 4 weeks later. Clear cell pathology was present in this patient's renal cell carcinoma. Assay used: immunoSEQ multiplex PCR; TCRdb lists only in-frame clones, some missing. The sample consists of some 76,000 clones, 82% of them appearing once. A word on this clone: Antigen: not known.

Overall study results and limits: Top tumor clonotypes rose in blood 2 weeks post-radiation, then contracted. Baseline intratumoral clonotype presence is unknown without pretreatment biopsies.

This TCR was recovered from a man aged 55-75 years with renal cell carcinoma. This specimen consisted of blood, obtained from a patient whose treatment included radiotherapy and nephrectomy. The rearrangement uses TRBV5-1 and TRBJ2-3; a weak D match, TRBD2 (6 bases). Here the CDR3 reads CASSLVGRESDTQYF. The CDR3 coding sequence is TGCGCCAGCAGCTTGGTTGGGCGGGAATCAGATACGCAGTATTTT.